This T cell receptor beta chain was captured in a study of CD8 T cells in ankylosing spondylitis. Findings and caveats of the study: Ankylosing spondylitis blood appeared to be characterized by a TCR beta motif of under ten highly homologous variants.

This clonotype has just a few counts. Its specificity is unknown. The CDR3 length is 14 residues. Trimming took 7 bases from V and 0 from J, leaving 9 bases between them. CDR1 and CDR2 from the germline V gene are SEHNR and FQNEAQ (reference sequence). Quantitative 5'-RACE with molecular barcodes was used to make the TCR beta libraries. TCRdb re-derived calls from the 5' RACE reads in MiXCR, one entry per CDR3 protein. The profile covers around 430,000 distinct CDR3 sequences, with 15% to 20% appearing a single time and 0.85% to 1.3% taken by the ten largest. This sequence joins TRBV7-9 and TRBJ2-2; D remains unclear. The source material was blood, either unsorted or a sorted T cell fraction (not recorded which). This receptor was obtained from a male donor with ankylosing spondylitis. The CDR3 bases are TGTGCCAGCATGATTCGTGCGAACACCGGGGAGCTGTTTTTT. It translates to CASMIRANTGELFF. The full variable domain, in which reference TRBV7-9 and TRBJ2-2 provide the parts outside the CDR3, is DTGVSQNPRHKITKRGQNVTFRCDPISEHNRLYWYRQTLGQGPEFLTYFQNEAQLEKSRLLSDRFSAERPKGSFSTLEIQRTEQGDSAMYLCASMIRANTGELFFGEGSRLTVL.